The subject of this entry is one T cell receptor beta chain. No cognate antigen has been identified for it. No clone much larger than this one lies a single base away; base qualities are absent. The data stem from a study of neoadjuvant anti-PD-1 for oral cavity cancer (TCRdb year 2021). As for the study more broadly: Three to four biweekly doses of nivolumab at 3 mg/kg were mostly administered to patients before curative-intent surgical resection. Patients who did not progress were given a fourth nivolumab dose at about day 43 and had definitive surgical resection on days 50-56. Patients with complete response, partial response or stable disease by RECIST 1.1 were defined as responders, whereas patients with progression were defined as non-responders. The parent correlative cohort included roughly 13 patients, with a 33% response rate. What the study reported, not specific to this receptor: Only a few patients per response group were included in the TCR analyses, and larger cohorts for validation were called for by the authors. Larger post-treatment sizes of preexisting intratumoral clones correlated with greater tumor shrinkage, suggesting expansion of preexisting clones contributed to response. Higher pretreatment blood TCRbeta clonality and lower post-treatment tumor TCRbeta clonality were correlated with higher pretreatment blood Treg/Th17 ratios.

Explained via the paper, the time point label denotes: before neoadjuvant nivolumab. Patients were newly diagnosed with stage II-IVA oral cavity squamous cell carcinoma and had received no prior systemic or radiation treatment. The cohort was composed of patients with HPV-negative, locally advanced oral cavity squamous cell carcinoma. Samples came from a longitudinal correlative study of a single-arm phase II trial of neoadjuvant nivolumab in oral cavity squamous cell carcinoma. Subject-matched pre- and post-treatment PBMCs and tumors from three responders and three non-responders were subjected to genomic DNA-based TCRbeta sequencing. Genomic DNA was isolated from tumor tissue using the Maxwell RSC DNA from Tissue kit. For survey sequencing, tumor libraries mostly used approximately 4.6 ug of input genomic DNA, with two replicates for each sample. TCRbeta libraries were prepared with the immunoSEQ hsTCRbeta kit according to the manufacturer's instructions. Sequencing of the completed libraries took place using an Illumina NovaSeq 6000 S4 flow cell after they had been pooled to approximately 3 nM. The source study handled its data this way. The immunoSEQ Analyzer handled quality control and preprocessing of the raw data. The analysis was restricted to productive rearrangements, with each unique CDR3 amino acid sequence defining a clonotype. Repertoire clonality was estimated as the Gini-Simpson index, which was calculated using the R package tcR. Student's t test was used to compare Gini indices, while Pearson correlation assessed associations with tumor size change. Sourced from immuneACCESS, this table was stored by TCRdb with only in-frame sequences that have V and J called. A share of the clones is absent; for the studies checked, an unresolved V gene accounts for under half, and the remainder has no known explanation. V and J calls and clone size follow that table, whereas D and trimming were derived from the DNA. A total of 9,500 to 15,000 clones appear in this sample, around three fifths of them only once. The ten largest make up about 6.5% of the sample.

This sequence was found in a person between 35 and 79 years old with oral cavity squamous cell carcinoma. The donor label of this sample is uncertain. Here the sequenced sample was tumor tissue, taken before nivolumab (anti-PD-1) treatment.

The CDR3 loop reads CAGRAGGPPEQYF. The nucleotides are TGTGCCGGAAGAGCGGGAGGGCCCCCCGAGCAGTACTTC. The chain is assembled from TRBV2 and TRBJ2-7, and 10 junction bases match TRBD2. V ends up 11 bases short and J 6 bases short, with an unmatched junction base count of 10. From the cysteine up to the phenylalanine, the CDR3 has a length of 13 residues. The CDR3 DNA has 39 bases and is translated from base 1. Taken from the germline V gene, the CDR1 and CDR2 loops are SNHLY and FYNNEI.